A single sample gave rise to the 21 T cell receptor beta chains below, sequenced in a study of CD8+ T cells in alopecia areata. RNA extraction was followed by reverse transcription into cDNA, which acted as the sequencing template. Clones were read by immunoSEQ multiplex PCR, and TCRdb kept only the in-frame ones, dropping some. Of approximately 57,000 clones in the sample, around 96% were seen once. The starting material was CD8+ T cells sorted from blood, obtained at week 0. Receptor source: a human donor with alopecia areata.

V usage is TRBV6-6 and J usage is TRBJ2-4; D is possibly TRBD1 or TRBD2 (6 bases each). V was trimmed by 5 bases and J by 0 bases, leaving 14 bases between them. CDR3 size: 16 residues. Germline V lookup: CDR1 MNHNY, CDR2 SVGAGI (reference sequence). The CDR3 nucleotides read TGTGCCAGCAGTACCTGGGGGGCAGTAGCCAAAAACATTCAGTACTTC. Translating it yields CASSTWGAVAKNIQYF.

This CDR3 is CASSPEQGARETQYF. CDR3 nucleotides: TGTGCCAGCAGTCCCGAACAGGGGGCGCGAGAGACCCAGTACTTC. The J gene is TRBJ2-5, the V gene TRBV6-5; 9 bases line up with TRBD1. J lost 4 bases, V lost 5 bases, and 8 bases had no gene match. Germline V gene data show CDR1 as MNHEY and CDR2 as SVGAGI. The CDR3 length is 15 residues.

The V and J genes are TRBV19 and TRBJ1-1, with D unclear. Germline V gene lookup returns CDR1 LNHDA and CDR2 SQIVND (reference sequence). The CDR3 length is 14 residues. The ends were cut back, 6 bases at V and 1 base at J, with 12 bases in the middle. The CDR3 loop reads CASSTDPRNTEAFF. CDR3 bases: TGTGCCAGTAGCACGGACCCGAGGAACACTGAAGCTTTCTTT.

The chain links TRBV30 to TRBJ2-5, with 8 positions matching TRBD2. V lost 5 bases to trimming and J lost 2 bases; unmatched junction nucleotides: 1. The CDR3 runs 12 residues. Germline lookup yields CDR1 GTSNPN and CDR2 SVGIG (reference sequence). DNA of the CDR3: TGTGCCTGGGCGGGGGGTCAAGAGACCCAGTACTTC. This encodes CAWAGGQETQYF.

This clone came up once. V and J are TRBV4-1 and TRBJ1-6; D is uncertain. Trimming pared 0 bases from V and 10 bases from J, leaving 16 bases between. This CDR3 is built from 16 residues. Germline CDR1 reads MGHRA; CDR2 reads YSYEKL. This CDR3 reads CASSQEAKVGNSPLHF. The CDR3 DNA is TGCGCCAGCAGCCAAGAAGCAAAAGTGGGAAACTCACCCCTCCACTTT.

The rearrangement joins TRBV27 to TRBJ1-6, with 9 bases aligning to TRBD1. Trimming at V came to 4 bases and at J to 4 bases, leaving 5 bases not matched to a gene. CDR3 length: 16 amino acids. Germline V gene data show CDR1 as MNHEY and CDR2 as SMNVEV (reference sequence). For the CDR3, the DNA is TGTGCCAGCAGTTCCGGACAGGGGACATATAATTCACCCCTCCACTTT. Translating it yields CASSSGQGTYNSPLHF.

This clone was found once. This chain links TRBV9 with TRBJ2-3, with TRBD2 matching 7 bases. The CDR3 extends over 16 amino acids. CDR1 is SGDLS and CDR2 is YYNGEE in the germline V gene. V lost 4 bases and J lost 1; bases outside the gene matches: 9. The CDR3 reads CASSLPSSGGTDTQYF. CDR3 nucleotides: TGTGCCAGCAGCTTACCGTCGAGCGGGGGCACAGATACGCAGTATTTT.

The chain carries TRBV4-1 and TRBJ2-7; 9 bases fit TRBD2. The CDR3 extends over 16 amino acids. Looked up from germline, CDR1 is MGHRA and CDR2 is YSYEKL. Unmatched junction bases numbered 9, after V lost 4 bases and J lost 2 bases. The CDR3 spells CASSLAHSGGAYEQYF. The CDR3 DNA sequence: TGCGCCAGCAGCCTCGCTCATAGCGGGGGAGCCTACGAGCAGTACTTC.

In this sample, this clone turned up once. In nucleotides, the CDR3 is TGTGCCAGCAGTTACTTCAGCTCTGGGGCCAACGTCCTGACTTTC. This codes for CASSYFSSGANVLTF. The chain couples TRBV6-6 to TRBJ2-6; D gene uncertain. CDR1 and CDR2 (germline): MNHNY, SVGAGI (reference sequence). CDR3 length: 15 residues. V dropped 1 base and J dropped 0 bases, with 4 bases sitting between them.

The chain is built from TRBV30 and TRBJ2-7; a possible D gene is TRBD1 (6 bases). This CDR3 comprises 12 residues. V lost 3 bases to trimming and J lost 5 bases, with 11 bases between them. Germline CDR1 is GTSNPN and CDR2 is SVGIG (reference sequence). In nucleotides, the CDR3 is TGTGCCTGGAGGCTGACAGGTAACGAGCAGTACTTC. Its protein product is CAWRLTGNEQYF.

The chain combines TRBV29-1 with TRBJ2-3; 9 bases align to TRBD2. The CDR3 spans 12 residues. J was trimmed by 6 bases and V by 5 bases; bases with no gene match: 3. Germline lookup yields CDR1 SQVTM and CDR2 ANQGSEA. The CDR3, as DNA: TGCAGCGTTCTTGCGGGAGGGGATACGCAGTATTTT. This sequence encodes CSVLAGGDTQYF.

This chain connects TRBV14 to TRBJ2-1; no firm D call. Germline lookup yields CDR1 SGHDN and CDR2 FVKESK. The V end was cut by 2 bases, the J end by 5 bases, with 13 bases between. CDR3 size: 15 residues. The CDR3 sequence is CASSQSQEVNNEQFF. As DNA, the CDR3 is TGTGCCAGCAGCCAAAGTCAGGAAGTAAACAATGAGCAGTTCTTC.

The V gene is TRBV7-6, the J gene TRBJ2-1; no firm D call. There are 13 residues in the CDR3. V was clipped by 5 bases and J by 7 bases, with 12 bases between them. Germline CDR1 is SGHVS and CDR2 is FNYEAQ. CDR3 in amino acids: CASSTTPLNEQFF. In nucleotides, the CDR3 is TGTGCCAGCAGCACGACTCCTTTGAATGAGCAGTTCTTC.

CDR3 nucleotides: TGTGCCAGCAGTGGGACTAGCGGGGGCCAAGAGACCCAGTACTTC. It is translated as CASSGTSGGQETQYF. The rearrangement uses TRBV25-1 and TRBJ2-5; 13 positions match TRBD2. CDR1 is MGHDK, CDR2 SYGVNS, per germline. Trimming removed 4 bases from V and 1 base from J; junction bases left unmatched: 0. The CDR3 has 15 amino acids.

The V call is TRBV4-2, the J call TRBJ2-7, with 9 bases lining up with TRBD1. From germline, CDR1 is LGHNA and CDR2 YNFKEQ. CDR3 length equals 14 residues. Trimming cost V 4 bases and J 2 bases; bases outside gene matches: 3. The CDR3 here is CASSRTGEAYEQYF. The CDR3 DNA sequence: TGTGCCAGCAGCCGGACAGGGGAGGCCTACGAGCAGTACTTC.

The V gene is TRBV29-1, the J gene TRBJ2-4; D gene ambiguous. The V gene lost 7 bases and the J gene lost 0 bases, with 13 bases spanning the gap. Germline V lookup: CDR1 SQVTM, CDR2 ANQGSEA. CDR3 size: 14 residues. CDR3 nucleotides: TGCAGCGGTATAAGTGTGCTAGCCAAAAACATTCAGTACTTC. It yields the protein CSGISVLAKNIQYF.

This chain uses TRBV5-1 with TRBJ1-5; TRBD1 matches 9 bases. The V and J ends lost 4 bases and 16 bases, in that order; junction bases with no gene match: 6. CDR3 size: 11 residues. The germline V gene has CDR1 SGHRS and CDR2 YFSETQ. CDR3 protein: CASSQKDRGHF. Written as DNA, the CDR3 is TGCGCCAGCAGCCAGAAGGACAGGGGTCATTTT.

The chain has TRBV27 and TRBJ2-7; no firm D call. V was cut by 6 bases and J by 3 bases, with 15 bases left in between. The CDR3 runs 14 residues. In germline, CDR1 is MNHEY, CDR2 SMNVEV (reference sequence). The CDR3 DNA is TGTGCCAGCAGCTCCGCCTCTACTCTCTACGAGCAGTACTTC. This translates into CASSSASTLYEQYF.

This rearrangement joins TRBV5-1 to TRBJ1-1; perhaps TRBD1 as D (6 bases). Germline loops: CDR1 SGHRS, CDR2 YFSETQ. This CDR3 has 14 amino acids. V gave up 4 bases and J gave up 2 bases, with 12 bases separating them. CDR3 in amino acids: CASSPRDTNTEAFF. CDR3 nucleotide sequence: TGCGCCAGCAGCCCGCGGGACACAAACACTGAAGCTTTCTTT.

J is TRBJ2-2 and V is TRBV6-5, with 9 nucleotides matching TRBD1. This CDR3 region has 16 residues. J gave up 4 bases and V 4 bases, and 7 bases lay outside the gene matches. Germline loops: CDR1 MNHEY, CDR2 SVGAGI. The CDR3 region is CASSFPMTGGTGELFF. CDR3 DNA sequence: TGTGCCAGCAGTTTCCCGATGACAGGGGGCACCGGGGAGCTGTTTTTT.

Notes on this clone: One end of the junction varies from germline; a read error may be responsible. The chain is built from TRBV7-7 and TRBJ2-5; D might be TRBD1 (6 bases). The CDR3 sequence is 15 residues long. Germline loops: CDR1 SSHAT, CDR2 FNYEAQ (reference sequence). CDR3 residues: CASSLGDTKQETQYF. CDR3 sequence (DNA): TGTGCTAGCAGCTTAGGGGACACCAAACAAGAGACCCAGTACTTC.